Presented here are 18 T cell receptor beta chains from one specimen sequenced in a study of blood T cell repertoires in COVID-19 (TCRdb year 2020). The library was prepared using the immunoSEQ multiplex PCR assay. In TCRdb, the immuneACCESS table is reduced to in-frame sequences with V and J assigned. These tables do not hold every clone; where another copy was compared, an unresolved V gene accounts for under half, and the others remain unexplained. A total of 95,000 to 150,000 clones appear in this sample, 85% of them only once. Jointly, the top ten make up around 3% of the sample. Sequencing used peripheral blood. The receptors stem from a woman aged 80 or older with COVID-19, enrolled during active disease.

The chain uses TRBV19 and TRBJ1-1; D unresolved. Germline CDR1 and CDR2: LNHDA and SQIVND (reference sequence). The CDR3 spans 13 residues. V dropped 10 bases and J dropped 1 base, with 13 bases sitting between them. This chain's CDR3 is CATRTSGNTEAFF. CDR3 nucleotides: TGTGCCACCCGTACGAGTGGGAACACTGAAGCTTTCTTT.

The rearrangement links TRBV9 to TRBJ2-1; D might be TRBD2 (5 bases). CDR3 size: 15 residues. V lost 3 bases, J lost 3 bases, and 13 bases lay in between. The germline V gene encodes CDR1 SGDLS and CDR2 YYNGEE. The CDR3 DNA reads TGTGCCAGCAGCGATCTAAGCGGAGTCTACAATGAGCAGTTCTTC. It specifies CASSDLSGVYNEQFF.

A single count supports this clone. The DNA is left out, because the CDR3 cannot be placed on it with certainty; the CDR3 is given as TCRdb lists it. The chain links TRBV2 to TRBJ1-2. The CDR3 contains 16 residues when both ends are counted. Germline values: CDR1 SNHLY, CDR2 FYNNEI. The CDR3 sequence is CASILESSIANYGYTF.

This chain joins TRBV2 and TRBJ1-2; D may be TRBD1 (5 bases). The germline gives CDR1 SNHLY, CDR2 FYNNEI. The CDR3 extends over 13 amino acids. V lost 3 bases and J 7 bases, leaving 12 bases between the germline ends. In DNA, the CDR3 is TGTGCCAGCAGTGAGGAGGGGCGGGGTGGCTACACCTTC. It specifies CASSEEGRGGYTF.

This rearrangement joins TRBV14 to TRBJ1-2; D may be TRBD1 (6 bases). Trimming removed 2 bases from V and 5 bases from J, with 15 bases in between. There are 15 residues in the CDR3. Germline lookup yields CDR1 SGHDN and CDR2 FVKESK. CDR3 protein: CASSQLTGTRYGYTF. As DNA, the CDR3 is TGTGCCAGCAGCCAACTGACCGGGACAAGATATGGCTACACCTTC.

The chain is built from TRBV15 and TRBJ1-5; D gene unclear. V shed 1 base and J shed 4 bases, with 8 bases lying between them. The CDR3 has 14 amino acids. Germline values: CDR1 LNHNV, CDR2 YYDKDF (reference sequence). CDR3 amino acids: CATSRGTANQPQHF. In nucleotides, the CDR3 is TGTGCCACCAGCAGAGGCACAGCTAATCAGCCCCAGCATTTT.

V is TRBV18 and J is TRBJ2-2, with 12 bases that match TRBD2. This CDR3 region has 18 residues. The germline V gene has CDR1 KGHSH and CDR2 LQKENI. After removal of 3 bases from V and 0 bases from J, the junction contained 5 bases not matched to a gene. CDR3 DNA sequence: TGTGCCAGCTCACCTTTCGGACTAGCGGGAACGAACACCGGGGAGCTGTTTTTT. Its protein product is CASSPFGLAGTNTGELFF.

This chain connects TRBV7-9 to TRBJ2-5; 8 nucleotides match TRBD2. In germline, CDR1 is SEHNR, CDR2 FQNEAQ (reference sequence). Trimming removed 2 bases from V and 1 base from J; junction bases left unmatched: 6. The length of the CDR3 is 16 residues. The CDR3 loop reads CASSLPLLAVQETQYF. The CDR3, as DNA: TGTGCCAGCAGCTTACCCCTACTAGCGGTCCAAGAGACCCAGTACTTC.

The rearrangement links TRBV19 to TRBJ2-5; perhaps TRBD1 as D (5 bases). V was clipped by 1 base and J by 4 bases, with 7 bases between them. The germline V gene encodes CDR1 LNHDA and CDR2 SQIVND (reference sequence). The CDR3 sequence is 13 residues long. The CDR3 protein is CASSIGQRETQYF. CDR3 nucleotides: TGTGCCAGTAGTATAGGACAGAGAGAGACCCAGTACTTC.

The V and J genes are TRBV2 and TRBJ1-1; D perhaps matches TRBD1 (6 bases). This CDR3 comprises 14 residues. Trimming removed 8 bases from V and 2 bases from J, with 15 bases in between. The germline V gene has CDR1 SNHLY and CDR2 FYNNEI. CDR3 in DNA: TGTGCCAGCCTAAAATACAGGGAAAACACTGAAGCTTTCTTT. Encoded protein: CASLKYRENTEAFF. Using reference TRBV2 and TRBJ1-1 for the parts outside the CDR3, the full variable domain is EPEVTQTPSHQVTQMGQEVILRCVPISNHLYFYWYRQILGQKVEFLVSFYNNEISEKSEIFDDQFSVERPDGSNFTLKIRSTKLEDSAMYFCASLKYRENTEAFFGQGTRLTVV.

CDR3 sequence (DNA): TGTGCCAGCAGCCCGGACAGGTCCTACGAGCAGTACTTC. This codes for CASSPDRSYEQYF. The chain is built from TRBV5-4 and TRBJ2-7, with 7 bases fitting TRBD1. After removal of 4 bases from V and 1 base from J, the junction contained 2 bases not matched to a gene. This CDR3 region has 13 residues. Germline values: CDR1 SGHNT, CDR2 YYREEE (reference sequence).

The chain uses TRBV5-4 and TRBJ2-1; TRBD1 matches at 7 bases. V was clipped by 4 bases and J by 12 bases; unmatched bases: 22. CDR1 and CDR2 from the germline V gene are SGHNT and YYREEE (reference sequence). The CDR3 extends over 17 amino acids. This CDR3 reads CASSPGTELGFSMVQFF. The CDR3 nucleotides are TGTGCCAGCAGCCCTGGGACAGAATTAGGATTCTCAATGGTGCAGTTCTTC.

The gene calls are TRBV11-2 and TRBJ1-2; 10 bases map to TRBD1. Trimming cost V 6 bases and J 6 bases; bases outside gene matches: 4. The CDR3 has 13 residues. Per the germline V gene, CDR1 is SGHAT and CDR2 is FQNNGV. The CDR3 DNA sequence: TGTGCCAGCAGGGCCGGGACAGGGGATGGCTACACCTTC. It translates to CASRAGTGDGYTF.

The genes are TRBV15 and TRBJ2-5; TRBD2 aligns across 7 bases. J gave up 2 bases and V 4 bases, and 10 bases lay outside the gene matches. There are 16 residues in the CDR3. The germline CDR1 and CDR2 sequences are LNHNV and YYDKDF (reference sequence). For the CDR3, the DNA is TGTGCCACCAGCAAAGCCCCTAGCGGAAATCAAGAGACCCAGTACTTC. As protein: CATSKAPSGNQETQYF.

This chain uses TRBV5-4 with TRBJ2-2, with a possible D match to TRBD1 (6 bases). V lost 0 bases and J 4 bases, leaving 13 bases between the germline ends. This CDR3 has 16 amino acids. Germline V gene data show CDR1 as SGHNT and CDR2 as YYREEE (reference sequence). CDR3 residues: CASSLGRGGSTGELFF. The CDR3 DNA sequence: TGTGCCAGCAGCTTGGGACGAGGGGGAAGCACCGGGGAGCTGTTTTTT. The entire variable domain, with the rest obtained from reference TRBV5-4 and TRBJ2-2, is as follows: ETGVTQSPTHLIKTRGQQVTLRCSSQSGHNTVSWYQQALGQGPQFIFQYYREEENGRGNFPPRFSGLQFPNYSSELNVNALELDDSALYLCASSLGRGGSTGELFFGEGSRLTVL.

CDR3 sequence reads: CSVQSAGAQYF. The CDR3 DNA follows: TGCAGCGTTCAAAGTGCGGGGGCGCAGTACTTC. The chain couples TRBV29-1 to TRBJ2-7, with a possible D match to TRBD2 (7 bases). The CDR3 covers 11 residues. Trimming stripped 5 bases from V and 9 bases from J, with 14 bases between. Germline-derived CDR1 and CDR2 are SQVTM and ANQGSEA.

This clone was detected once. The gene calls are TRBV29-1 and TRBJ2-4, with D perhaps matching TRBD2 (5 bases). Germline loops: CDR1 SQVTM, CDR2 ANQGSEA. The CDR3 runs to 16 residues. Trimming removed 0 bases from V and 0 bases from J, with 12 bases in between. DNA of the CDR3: TGCAGCGTTGAAGAAGGGAGAGGTTCAGCCAAAAACATTCAGTACTTC. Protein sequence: CSVEEGRGSAKNIQYF.

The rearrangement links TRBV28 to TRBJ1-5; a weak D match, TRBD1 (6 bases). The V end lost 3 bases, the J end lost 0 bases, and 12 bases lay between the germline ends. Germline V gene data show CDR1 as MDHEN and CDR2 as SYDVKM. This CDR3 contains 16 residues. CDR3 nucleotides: TGTGCCAGCAGTTTGCATAGGGGGTATAGCAATCAGCCCCAGCATTTT. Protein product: CASSLHRGYSNQPQHF.